The 17 T cell receptor beta chains listed next were all sequenced from one sample in a study of graft-versus-host responses after intestinal transplantation (dated by TCRdb to the early 2020s). The time point tag for this specimen amounts to: cells obtained before transplantation from donor or recipient. Libraries were prepared through the immunoSEQ multiplex PCR assay. Imported from immuneACCESS, the table was reduced by TCRdb to in-frame sequences with V and J called. These copies leave out some clones; in studies compared against another copy, an unresolved V gene accounts for under half, and the cause of the remainder is not known. The sample has about 84,000 clones on record, approximately 89% of them singletons. 0.3% to 0.35% of the sample goes to the ten largest clones. No antigen is known for these receptors. The source material was unstimulated CD4+ T cells sorted from spleen or lymph node cells, sampled before transplant. Receptors were obtained from a human donor who was the organ donor for an intestinal transplant.

The gene calls are TRBV23-1 and TRBJ2-3; a possible D gene is TRBD2 (5 bases). TRBV23-1 is classed as an ORF, of uncertain function. The CDR3 contains 16 residues. The V end lost 4 bases, the J end lost 1 base, and 15 bases lay between the germline ends. The chain's CDR3 is CASSLTGVLGTDTQYF. The DNA for the CDR3 is TGCGCCAGCAGTCTCACCGGGGTATTAGGCACAGATACGCAGTATTTT.

The chain combines TRBV15 with TRBJ1-2, with 10 bases aligning to TRBD1. Per germline, CDR1 LNHNV and CDR2 YYDKDF (reference sequence). J lost 2 bases, V lost 5 bases, and 5 bases had no gene match. The CDR3 extends over 15 amino acids. CDR3 sequence (DNA): TGTGCCACCAGCCGCGGGACAGGGGTAAACTATGGCTACACCTTC. This translates into CATSRGTGVNYGYTF.

The chain carries TRBV5-1 and TRBJ1-4, with 7 bases fitting TRBD1. The germline V gene has CDR1 SGHRS and CDR2 YFSETQ. V shed 4 bases and J 7 bases; nucleotides not matched to a gene: 10. The length of the CDR3 is 15 residues. CDR3 in DNA: TGCGCCAGCAGCCGGGAAAGGGGGCCTAGTGAAAAACTGTTTTTT. Translating it yields CASSRERGPSEKLFF.

In this sample, this clone turned up once. Other nucleotide sequences from this sample produce the same CDR3. The V call is TRBV5-6, the J call TRBJ1-3; possibly TRBD1 for D (6 bases). Trimming shortened V by 4 bases and J by 2 bases, and 10 bases separated the two germline ends. There are 14 residues in the CDR3. The germline gives CDR1 SGHDT, CDR2 YYEEEE. The CDR3 spells CASSLSGAGNTIYF. CDR3 DNA: TGTGCCAGCAGCCTGTCAGGGGCTGGAAACACCATATATTTT.

The chain uses TRBV7-9 and TRBJ2-1; 9 nucleotides match TRBD2. Germline V CDR1 and CDR2: SEHNR, FQNEAQ (reference sequence). The CDR3 extends over 16 amino acids. V was pared by 3 bases and J by 6 bases, with 9 bases of the junction left unmatched. The CDR3 DNA follows: TGTGCCAGCAGCTTTGGCAGGACTAGCGCGTTCAATGAGCAGTTCTTC. It specifies CASSFGRTSAFNEQFF.

The V and J genes are TRBV4-1 and TRBJ2-7; D may be TRBD2 (6 bases). V lost 4 bases and J 0 bases, leaving 13 bases between the germline ends. Germline CDR1 is MGHRA and CDR2 is YSYEKL. This CDR3 comprises 15 residues. The CDR3: CASSPRRESSYEQYF. CDR3 sequence (DNA): TGCGCCAGCAGCCCTAGGAGGGAGAGCTCCTACGAGCAGTACTTC.

V is TRBV28 and J is TRBJ2-1, with a tentative D call TRBD1 (6 bases). Trimming cost V 2 bases and J 5 bases, with 13 bases left between them. The CDR3 sequence is 15 residues long. Per germline, CDR1 MDHEN and CDR2 SYDVKM. The CDR3 DNA sequence: TGTGCCAGCAGTTTAAGGACAGTGGCCCACAATGAGCAGTTCTTC. This sequence encodes CASSLRTVAHNEQFF. The whole variable domain, filled in from reference TRBV28 and TRBJ2-1, reads DVKVTQSSRYLVKRTGEKVFLECVQDMDHENMFWYRQDPGLGLRLIYFSYDVKMKEKGDIPEGYSVSREKKERFSLILESASTNQTSMYLCASSLRTVAHNEQFFGPGTRLTVL.

The V and J genes are TRBV11-3 and TRBJ2-5; D call uncertain. V lost 5 bases, J lost 5 bases, and 12 bases lay in between. CDR3 size: 13 residues. Germline CDR1 and CDR2: SGHNT and YENEEA. The CDR3 region is CASSLRYWETQYF. The DNA of the CDR3 is TGTGCCAGCAGCCTCCGGTATTGGGAGACCCAGTACTTC.

The J gene is TRBJ2-5, the V gene TRBV7-9; no firm D call. CDR1 SEHNR and CDR2 FQNEAQ come from the germline V gene (reference sequence). V shed 3 bases and J shed 1 base, with 12 bases lying between them. The CDR3 extends over 15 amino acids. CDR3 sequence: CASSLTHSIQETQYF. The CDR3 coding sequence is TGTGCCAGCAGCTTGACCCACAGTATCCAAGAGACCCAGTACTTC.

The V and J genes are TRBV5-6 and TRBJ2-1, with 10 bases that match TRBD2. The CDR3 consists of 17 residues. Looked up from germline, CDR1 is SGHDT and CDR2 is YYEEEE. J gave up 3 bases and V 0 bases, and 6 bases lay outside the gene matches. CDR3 sequence: CASSLVSSGGYYNEQFF. CDR3 bases: TGTGCCAGCAGCTTGGTGTCTAGCGGGGGCTACTACAATGAGCAGTTCTTC. Full variable domain (missing parts from reference TRBV5-6 and TRBJ2-1): DAGVTQSPTHLIKTRGQQVTLRCSPKSGHDTVSWYQQALGQGPQFIFQYYEEEERQRGNFPDRFSGHQFPNYSSELNVNALLLGDSALYLCASSLVSSGGYYNEQFFGPGTRLTVL.

The V call is TRBV30, the J call TRBJ2-1; the match to TRBD1 covers 10 bases. The CDR3 runs to 13 residues. CDR1 and CDR2 from the germline V gene are GTSNPN and SVGIG (reference sequence). J was trimmed by 6 bases and V by 5 bases; bases with no gene match: 4. As DNA, the CDR3 is TGTGCCTGGGGGGACAGGGGCAGCAATGAGCAGTTCTTC. It codes for CAWGDRGSNEQFF.

This chain uses TRBV2 with TRBJ2-3, with 8 bases aligning to TRBD1. The CDR3 length is 14 residues. Germline loops: CDR1 SNHLY, CDR2 FYNNEI. J was trimmed by 6 bases and V by 6 bases; bases with no gene match: 8. The CDR3 protein is CASRRDRSRDTQYF. The CDR3 DNA is TGTGCCAGCAGAAGGGACAGGAGTCGGGATACGCAGTATTTT.

In its sample, this clone was seen once. Within the sample, other DNA sequences also encode this same CDR3. The chain couples TRBV2 to TRBJ2-5, with 15 bases lining up with TRBD2. Germline V CDR1 and CDR2: SNHLY, FYNNEI. CDR3 length equals 15 residues. The junction had 2 bases not matched to a gene; V was cut back by 6 bases and J by 3 bases. CDR3 region: CASRGLAGGEETQYF. CDR3 nucleotides: TGTGCCAGCAGGGGACTAGCGGGGGGCGAAGAGACCCAGTACTTC.

The rearrangement joins TRBV11-3 to TRBJ2-1; D is unclear. CDR1 is SGHNT and CDR2 is YENEEA in the germline V gene. The CDR3 runs to 14 residues. V was shortened by 1 base and J by 1 base, with 5 bases between the two germline ends. CDR3 residues: CASSLVSSYNEQFF. DNA of the CDR3: TGTGCCAGCAGCTTAGTCTCTTCCTACAATGAGCAGTTCTTC.

The rearrangement uses TRBV4-1 and TRBJ1-2; 10 bases line up with TRBD1. The length of the CDR3 is 13 residues. Germline V gene sequence: CDR1 MGHRA, CDR2 YSYEKL. Germline trimming cut 4 bases from V and 8 bases from J; bases unmatched to any gene: 4. CDR3 protein: CASSLGQGDGYTF. The DNA of the CDR3 is TGCGCCAGCAGCCTCGGACAGGGGGACGGCTACACCTTC.

The chain employs TRBV18 and TRBJ2-7; 10 bases fit TRBD2. The junction had 11 bases not matched to a gene; V was cut back by 3 bases and J by 0 bases. The CDR3 sequence is 18 residues long. The germline V gene encodes CDR1 KGHSH and CDR2 LQKENI. CDR3 coding DNA: TGTGCCAGCTCACCTCTGGGTAGCGGGAGGCGTTTCTCCTACGAGCAGTACTTC. This sequence encodes CASSPLGSGRRFSYEQYF.

The chain joins TRBV5-1 to TRBJ2-1; D is unclear. Germline V gives CDR1 SGHRS, CDR2 YFSETQ. The V gene lost 0 bases and the J gene lost 11 bases, with 12 bases spanning the gap. This CDR3 is built from 13 residues. CDR3 bases: TGCGCCAGCAGCTTGGCAGAGGTTGTGCAGCAGTTCTTC. Its translation: CASSLAEVVQQFF.